This T cell receptor (beta chain) was recovered during a study of blood T cell repertoires in COVID-19. Study in general: Samples of COVID-19 (acute and convalescent) were obtained from the United States, Italy and Spain. From T cells, B-cell-depleted T cells, or PBMCs came the material, which was cDNA or gDNA.

This clone was seen more than once but under ten times. Original analysis: The assay estimated nucleated cells by amplifying reference gene primers. Measured with immunoSEQ multiplex PCR; TCRdb has only the in-frame clones, and not every one. D and trimming were read from the DNA, whereas the V and J calls and clone size are those reported in that table. This sample has 80,000 or so clones, with over 80% found just once. Germline CDR1 reads MGHDK; CDR2 reads SYGVNS. V was shortened by 1 base and J by 7 bases, with 10 bases between the two germline ends. CDR3 length: 13 residues. The TCR was taken from a human donor in a cohort sampled during active COVID-19. The sequenced sample was peripheral blood. The genes are TRBV25-1 and TRBJ1-1; no clear D gene. DNA of the CDR3: TGTGCCAGCAGTGAATCCCCCCCAGATGAAGCTTTCTTT. Translated: CASSESPPDEAFF.